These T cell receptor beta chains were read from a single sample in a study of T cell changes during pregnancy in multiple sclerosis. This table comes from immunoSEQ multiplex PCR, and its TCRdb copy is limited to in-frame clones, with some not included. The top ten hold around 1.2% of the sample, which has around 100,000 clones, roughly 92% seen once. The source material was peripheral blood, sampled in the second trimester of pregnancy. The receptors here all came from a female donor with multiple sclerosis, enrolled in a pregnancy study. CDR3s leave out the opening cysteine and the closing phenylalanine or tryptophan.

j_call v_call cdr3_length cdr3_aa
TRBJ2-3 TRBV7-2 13 ASSLEKRPTDTQY
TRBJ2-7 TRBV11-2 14 ASSLQPSQSWYEQY
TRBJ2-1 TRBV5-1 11 ASSLAPENEQF
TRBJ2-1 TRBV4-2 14 ASSQAGTGAYNEQF
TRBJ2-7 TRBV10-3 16 AISESPGLAGGSYEQY
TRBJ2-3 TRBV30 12 AWSVGGGTDTQY
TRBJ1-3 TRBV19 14 ASTQGWMETGNTIY
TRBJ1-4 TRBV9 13 ASSPSGGGNEKLF
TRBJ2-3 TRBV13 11 ASSDTGADTQY
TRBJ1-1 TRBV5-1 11 ASSLELNTEAF
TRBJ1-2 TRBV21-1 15 ASSKRGQGNANYGYT
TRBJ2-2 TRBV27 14 ASSLSGGGLTGELF
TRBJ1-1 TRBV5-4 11 ASSLGVNTEAF
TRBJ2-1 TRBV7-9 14 ASSLYGTPSYNEQF
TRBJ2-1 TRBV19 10 ASSAGANEQF
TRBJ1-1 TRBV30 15 ASHTGQGLYGNTEAF
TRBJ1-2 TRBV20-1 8 SVQGNGYT
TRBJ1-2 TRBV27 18 ASSCPLRVTGEVKHYGYT
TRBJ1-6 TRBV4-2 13 ASSQETAYNSPLH
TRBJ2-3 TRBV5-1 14 ASSTTERASTDTQY
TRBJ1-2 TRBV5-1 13 ASSLALRTGDGYT
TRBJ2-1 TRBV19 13 ASSIAGEIYNEQF
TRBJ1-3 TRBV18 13 ASSPSGDRGNTIY
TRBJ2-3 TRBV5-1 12 ASSFTSSTDTQY
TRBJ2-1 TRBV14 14 ASSQVLAGGINEQF
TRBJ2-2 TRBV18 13 ASSPQDKLTGELF
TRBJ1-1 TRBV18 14 ASSPQRLGARTEAF
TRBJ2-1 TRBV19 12 ASSNLFLGPEQF
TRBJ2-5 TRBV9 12 ASSPGAGQETQY
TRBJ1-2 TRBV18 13 ASSPATGQGYGYT
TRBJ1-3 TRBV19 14 ASNPGGPISGNTIY
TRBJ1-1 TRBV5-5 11 ASSLDPNTEAF
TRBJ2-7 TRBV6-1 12 ASSEGTGAYEQY
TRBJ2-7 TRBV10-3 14 AIRTWTSGTTYEQY
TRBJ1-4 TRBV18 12 ASSPGQGREKLF
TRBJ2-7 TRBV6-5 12 ASRPVTSSYEQY
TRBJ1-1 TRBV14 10 ASSQERGRAF